This T cell receptor beta chain emerged from a study of neurological immune-mediated disorders. General observations from the study: None of the CDR3 amino acid sequences found in expanded clones was shared across subjects. This suggests that the TCR-beta repertoires were private in all groups. HTLV-1-associated myelopathy led in TCR clonal expansion, while multiple sclerosis ranked lowest, below healthy controls.

This clonotype has a count of ten or more. No antigen is known for it. 5'RACE employing 10-nucleotide random UMIs yielded the cDNA. TCRdb reprocessed the 5' RACE reads with MiXCR, giving one entry per CDR3 protein. This table holds over 70,000 distinct CDR3 sequences, about 9.4% found once. The time point denotes: longitudinal time-point 1 (baseline). Healthy controls were blood bank volunteers in Maryland, USA. The CDR3 loop spans 16 amino acids. Trimming left V 3 bases short and J 1 base short, with 17 bases between. Germline V gives CDR1 SGHRS, CDR2 YFSETQ. This rearrangement joins TRBV5-1 to TRBJ2-7, with TRBD1 as a possible D gene (5 bases). The sequencing sample was made of PBMCs. This sequence originates from a man aged 30 to 39 in good health. CDR3 bases: TGCGCCAGCAGCTCGCCCCCAGGACACGGTTCCTACGAGCAGTACTTC. The encoded protein is CASSSPPGHGSYEQYF.